This T cell receptor (beta chain) was profiled in a study of T cell repertoires in cytomegalovirus infection. Study overall: Both CMV infection and a matching HLA type were indicated by public TCR beta signatures. Study-wide results and limits: Cumulative public TCR beta family frequency identified CMV carriers with the relevant HLA. Dominant in the ex vivo response were TCR beta clonotypes restricted by HLA-C and specific for CMV.

In regard to this clonotype: Antigen: not known.

Each CDR3 protein gets one entry after TCRdb re-called the reads with MiXCR. The sample shows 300,000 to 450,000 distinct CDR3 sequences, approximately 18% of them seen only once. This TCR was sampled from a human donor in good health (CMV status not recorded). Some clones in this sample may be carry-over from other donors' samples. The material sequenced was PBMCs.

CDR3 DNA sequence: TGCAGCGTTGATGAGGGGCCCAGCGGAGAGACCCAGTACTTC. Its protein product is CSVDEGPSGETQYF. The V and J genes are TRBV29-1 and TRBJ2-5; D may match TRBD1 or TRBD2 (5 bases each). Germline CDR1 SQVTM, CDR2 ANQGSEA. Between the trimmed V and J ends, which lost 3 bases and 4 bases, there was a span of 15 bases. The CDR3 extends over 14 amino acids.